This T cell receptor (beta chain) was found in a study of beta chain features in type 1 diabetes. Study observations and caveats: Any role of HLA type in TCRB rearrangement remained unresolved here.

Germline values: CDR1 GTSNPN, CDR2 SVGIG (reference sequence). V dropped 5 bases and J dropped 6 bases, with 14 bases sitting between them. CDR3 length: 13 residues. Remarks on this clone: Antigen unknown.

The entirety of the isolated RNA underwent reverse transcription, so expressed TCRB transcripts were sequenced. TCRdb's table, derived via immunoSEQ multiplex PCR, lists solely in-frame clones and lacks some. The sample contains a few hundred thousand clones, approximately 15% of which appear only once. The specimen sequenced was naive CD4+ T cells from blood. The receptor's source is a woman between 18 and 30 years old in good health. The V call is TRBV30, the J call TRBJ2-1, with a possible D match to TRBD1 (6 bases). CDR3 bases: TGTGCCTGGGGGGGCAGGCGGGCCAATGAGCAGTTCTTC. It encodes CAWGGRRANEQFF.